The 12 T cell receptor beta chains given below trace back to one sample, sequenced in a study of CXCR3-negative and CXCR3-positive naive CD8 T cells. UMI labels and 5' RACE were used to prepare the TRB cDNA libraries. From its re-call of the 5' RACE reads, TCRdb lists each CDR3 protein once, without DNA. Reported are about 89,000 distinct CDR3 sequences; the ten largest clones contain around 0.58%. Which antigens these TCRs recognize remains unknown. Whole-study findings and limits: More hydrophobic TRB CDR3s occurred in CXCR3-positive than in CXCR3-negative naive cells.

The sequenced material came from naive CXCR3+ CD8+ T cells from blood. Subset reported: CD45RO-CCR7+CD27+CD95- naive CD8+ T cells expressing CXCR3 (TNR3+). The receptors shown here come from a human donor in good health. Some clones in this sample may be carry-over from other donors' samples.

This chain uses TRBV15 with TRBJ2-1; TCRdb designates TRBD2, a call that cannot be tested without DNA. This CDR3 spans 15 amino acids. Germline V gene sequence: CDR1 LNHNV, CDR2 YYDKDF (reference sequence). CDR3: CATSRGRDSYNEQFF.

The chain joins TRBV7-9 to TRBJ1-2. The CDR3 runs 13 residues. The germline V gene encodes CDR1 SEHNR and CDR2 FQNEAQ (reference sequence). CDR3 sequence reads: CASSLHREDGYTF. Based on the CDR3 plus reference TRBV7-9 and TRBJ1-2, the full variable domain is DTGVSQNPRHKITKRGQNVTFRCDPISEHNRLYWYRQTLGQGPEFLTYFQNEAQLEKSRLLSDRFSAERPKGSFSTLEIQRTEQGDSAMYLCASSLHREDGYTFGSGTRLTVV.

The chain combines TRBV14 with TRBJ2-1. Per the germline V gene, CDR1 is SGHDN and CDR2 is FVKESK. This CDR3 region has 14 residues. CDR3 sequence: CASSQVKLLNEQFF. Variable domain in full (rest from reference TRBV14 and TRBJ2-1): EAGVTQFPSHSVIEKGQTVTLRCDPISGHDNLYWYRRVMGKEIKFLLHFVKESKQDESGMPNNRFLAERTGGTYSTLKVQPAELEDSGVYFCASSQVKLLNEQFFGPGTRLTVL.

The chain employs TRBV5-5 and TRBJ2-7; TCRdb lists TRBD1, though no DNA is available to test this call. Per the germline V gene, CDR1 is SGHKS and CDR2 is YYEKEE (reference sequence). CDR3 length equals 13 residues. CDR3 sequence reads: CASSFDRAHEQYF.

The chain employs TRBV28 and TRBJ2-3; TCRdb's D gene call, TRBD2, goes unchecked for lack of DNA. CDR1 and CDR2 (germline): MDHEN, SYDVKM. CDR3 size: 17 residues. Here the CDR3 reads CASSPSGDEFGTDTQYF.

The chain carries TRBV12-3 or TRBV12-4 and TRBJ1-5. This CDR3 has 14 amino acids. This chain's CDR3 is CASSSETSNQPQHF.

This chain joins TRBV11-3 and TRBJ2-5; TCRdb outputs TRBD1, but without DNA this stays unchecked. The CDR3 runs to 15 residues. Germline CDR1 and CDR2: SGHNT and YENEEA. The CDR3: CASSPGQGASETQYF. The complete variable domain, with remaining parts taken from reference TRBV11-3 and TRBJ2-5, reads EAGVVQSPRYKIIEKKQPVAFWCNPISGHNTLYWYLQNLGQGPELLIRYENEEAVDDSQLPKDRFSAERLKGVDSTLKIQPAELGDSAVYLCASSPGQGASETQYFGPGTRLLVL.

J is TRBJ1-4 and V is TRBV14; TCRdb proposes TRBD1, but this gene call is untestable without DNA. The CDR3 spans 14 residues. Germline assignment: CDR1 SGHDN and CDR2 FVKESK. The CDR3 sequence is CASSQLGTYEKLFF.

The chain uses TRBV12-3 or TRBV12-4 and TRBJ2-1; the D call from TCRdb, TRBD1, cannot be confirmed without DNA. The CDR3 loop spans 13 amino acids. CDR3 amino acids: CATRTGGRNEQFF.

This chain uses TRBV11-2 with TRBJ2-5; the D gene TCRdb calls, TRBD1, cannot be checked with no DNA. The CDR3 is 16 amino acids. Per germline, CDR1 SGHAT and CDR2 FQNNGV. The CDR3 sequence: CASTSPGAGERETQYF.

This sequence joins TRBV12-3 or TRBV12-4 and TRBJ2-7; TCRdb's D gene call, TRBD1, goes unchecked for lack of DNA. This CDR3 has 13 amino acids. Here the CDR3 reads CASSKGVSYEQYF.

This chain connects TRBV7-2 to TRBJ2-1; the TCRdb D gene call, TRBD1, has no DNA to confirm it. CDR1 SGHTA and CDR2 FQGNSA come from the germline V gene. There are 12 residues in the CDR3. The CDR3 sequence: CASTLGEIEQFF.